A few counts support the clone carrying this TCR delta chain. The TCRdb protein comes from a much larger clone and disagrees with this DNA's translation at residue 19, likely due to a read error; the protein given here is derived from the DNA. Bulk repertoires came from Vgamma9/Vdelta2+ or Vdelta2-negative gammadelta T cells flow-sorted from PBMC. This CDR3 is built from 22 residues. CDR1 is TSWWSYY and CDR2 is QGS in the germline V gene. TCRdb reprocessed the multiplex PCR reads using CATT. The sample yields 50,000 to 65,000 delta-chain clones, around 1.7% seen once. The data originate from a study of γδ T cells in repeated Plasmodium falciparum infection.

Sample: gamma-delta T cells from blood. V gene TRDV1 combines with J gene TRDJ1, with 8 bases identical to TRDD3. The source is a pool of human donors (malaria-infected and uninfected, not separated). The CDR3 coding sequence is TGTGCTCTTGGGGAACTAGGGTGTGGCGATGCGGGGATACCCTGGGCGACCGATAGACTCATCTTT. It translates to CALGELGCGDAGIPWATDRLIF.